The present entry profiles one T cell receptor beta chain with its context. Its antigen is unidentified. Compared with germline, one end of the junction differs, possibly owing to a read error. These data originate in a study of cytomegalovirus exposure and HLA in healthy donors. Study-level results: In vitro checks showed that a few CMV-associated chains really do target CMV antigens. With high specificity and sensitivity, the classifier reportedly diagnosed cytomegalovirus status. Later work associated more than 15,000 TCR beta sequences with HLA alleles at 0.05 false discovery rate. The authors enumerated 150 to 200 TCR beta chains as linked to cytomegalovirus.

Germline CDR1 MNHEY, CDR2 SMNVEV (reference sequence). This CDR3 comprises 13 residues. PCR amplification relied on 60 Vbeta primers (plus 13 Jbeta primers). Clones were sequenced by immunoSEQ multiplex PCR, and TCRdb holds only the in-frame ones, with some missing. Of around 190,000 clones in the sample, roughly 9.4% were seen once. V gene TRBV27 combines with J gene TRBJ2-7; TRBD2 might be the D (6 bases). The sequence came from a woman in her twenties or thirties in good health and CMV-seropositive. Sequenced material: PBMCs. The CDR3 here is CASSLSGTGEQYF. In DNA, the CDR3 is TGTGCCAGCAGTCTATCCGGGACTGGCGAGCAGTACTTC.